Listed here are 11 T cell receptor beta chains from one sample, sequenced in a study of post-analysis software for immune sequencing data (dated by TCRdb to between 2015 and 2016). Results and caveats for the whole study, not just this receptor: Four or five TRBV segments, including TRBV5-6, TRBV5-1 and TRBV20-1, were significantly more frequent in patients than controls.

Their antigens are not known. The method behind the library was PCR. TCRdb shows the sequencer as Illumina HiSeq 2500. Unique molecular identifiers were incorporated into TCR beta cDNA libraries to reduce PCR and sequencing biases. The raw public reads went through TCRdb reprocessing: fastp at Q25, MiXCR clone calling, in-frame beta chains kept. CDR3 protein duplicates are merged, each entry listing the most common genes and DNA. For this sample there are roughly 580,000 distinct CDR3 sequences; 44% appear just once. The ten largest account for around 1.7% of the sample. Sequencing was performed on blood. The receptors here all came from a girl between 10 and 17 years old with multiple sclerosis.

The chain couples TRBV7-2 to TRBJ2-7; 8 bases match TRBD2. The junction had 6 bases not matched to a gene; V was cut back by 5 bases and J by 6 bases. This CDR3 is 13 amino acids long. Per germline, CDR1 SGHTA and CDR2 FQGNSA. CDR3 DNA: TGTGCCAGCAGCCGGACTAGCAGCGGCGAGCAGTACTTC. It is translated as CASSRTSSGEQYF.

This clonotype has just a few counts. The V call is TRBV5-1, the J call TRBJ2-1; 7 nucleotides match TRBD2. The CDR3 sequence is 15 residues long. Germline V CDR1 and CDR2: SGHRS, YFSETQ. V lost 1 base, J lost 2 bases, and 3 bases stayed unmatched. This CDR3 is CASSLSGTTYNEQFF. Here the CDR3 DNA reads TGCGCCAGCAGCTTGTCCGGGACTACCTACAATGAGCAGTTCTTC.

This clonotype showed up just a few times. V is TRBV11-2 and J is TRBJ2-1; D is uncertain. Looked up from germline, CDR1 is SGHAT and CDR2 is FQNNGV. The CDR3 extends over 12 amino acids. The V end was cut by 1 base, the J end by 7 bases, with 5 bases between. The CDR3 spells CASSLGWNEQFF. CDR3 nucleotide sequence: TGTGCCAGCAGCTTAGGCTGGAATGAGCAGTTCTTC.

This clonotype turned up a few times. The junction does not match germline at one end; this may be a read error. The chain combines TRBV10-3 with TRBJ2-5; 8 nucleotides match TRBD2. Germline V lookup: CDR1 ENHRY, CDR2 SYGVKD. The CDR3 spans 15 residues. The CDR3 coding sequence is TGTGCCATCAGTGATGGCGGGGGGTACCAAGAGACTCAGTACTTC. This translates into CAISDGGGYQETQYF.

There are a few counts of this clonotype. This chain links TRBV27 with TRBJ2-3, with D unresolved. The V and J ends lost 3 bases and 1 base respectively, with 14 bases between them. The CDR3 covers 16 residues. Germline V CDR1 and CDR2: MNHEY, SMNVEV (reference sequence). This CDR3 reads CASSFTRGEGTDTQYF. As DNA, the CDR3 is TGTGCCAGCAGTTTTACCCGAGGAGAAGGCACAGATACGCAGTATTTT.

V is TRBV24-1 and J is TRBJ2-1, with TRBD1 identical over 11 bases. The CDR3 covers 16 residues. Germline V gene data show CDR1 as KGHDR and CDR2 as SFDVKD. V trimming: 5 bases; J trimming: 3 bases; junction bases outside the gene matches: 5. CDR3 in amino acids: CATSARTGGSYNEQFF. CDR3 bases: TGTGCCACCAGTGCCCGGACAGGGGGCAGCTACAATGAGCAGTTCTTC.

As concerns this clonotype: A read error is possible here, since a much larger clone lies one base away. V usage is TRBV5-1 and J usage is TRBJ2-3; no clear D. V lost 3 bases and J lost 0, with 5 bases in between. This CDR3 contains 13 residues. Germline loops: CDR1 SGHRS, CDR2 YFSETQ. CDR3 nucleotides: TGCGCCAGCAGCTCGGACAGCACAGATACGCAGTATTTT. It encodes CASSSDSTDTQYF.

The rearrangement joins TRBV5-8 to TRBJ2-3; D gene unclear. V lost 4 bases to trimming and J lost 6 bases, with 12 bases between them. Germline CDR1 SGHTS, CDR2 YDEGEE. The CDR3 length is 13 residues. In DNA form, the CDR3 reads TGTGCCAGCAGCCCACGAGTGACCGATACGCAGTATTTT. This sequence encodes CASSPRVTDTQYF.

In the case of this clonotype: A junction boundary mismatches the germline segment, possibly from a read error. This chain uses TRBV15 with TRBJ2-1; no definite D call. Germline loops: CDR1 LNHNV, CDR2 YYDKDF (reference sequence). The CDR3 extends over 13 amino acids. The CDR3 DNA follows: TGCGCCACCAGCAGAGAGAAGGGATACGAGCAGTTCTTC. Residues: CATSREKGYEQFF.

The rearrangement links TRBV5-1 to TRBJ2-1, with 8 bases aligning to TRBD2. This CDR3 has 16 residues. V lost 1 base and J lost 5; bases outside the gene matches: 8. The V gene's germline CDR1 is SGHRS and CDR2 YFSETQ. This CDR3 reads CASSLSAGGRHNEQFF. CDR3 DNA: TGCGCCAGCAGCTTGTCGGCGGGAGGAAGGCACAATGAGCAGTTCTTC. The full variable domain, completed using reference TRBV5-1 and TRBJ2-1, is KAGVTQTPRYLIKTRGQQVTLSCSPISGHRSVSWYQQTPGQGLQFLFEYFSETQRNKGNFPGRFSGRQFSNSRSEMNVSTLELGDSALYLCASSLSAGGRHNEQFFGPGTRLTVL.

CDR3 loop: CATAGLTDTQYF. The CDR3 DNA sequence: TGTGCCACCGCAGGGCTCACCGATACGCAGTATTTT. The genes are TRBV12-3 or TRBV12-4 and TRBJ2-3; TRBD1 is a possible D gene (5 bases). Trimming cost V 10 bases and J 6 bases, with 14 bases left between them. CDR3 length: 12 amino acids.